Shown below are 21 T cell receptor beta chains from a single sample sequenced in a study of cytomegalovirus exposure and HLA in healthy donors. In the PCR, 60 Vbeta and 13 Jbeta primers were used. The table came from immunoSEQ multiplex PCR; TCRdb's copy has only in-frame clones and leaves some out. The sample shows approximately 220,000 clones, over 80% of them seen only once. Sequenced material: PBMCs. These receptors all come from a boy aged 2 to 9 in good health and CMV-seronegative.

In this sample, this clone turned up a few times. The chain is built from TRBV5-4 and TRBJ1-2; TRBD1 agrees at 7 bases. The junction had 5 bases not matched to a gene; V was cut back by 4 bases and J by 2 bases. The CDR3 has 14 amino acids. Germline V lookup: CDR1 SGHNT, CDR2 YYREEE (reference sequence). CDR3 loop: CASSPGTENYGYTF. The DNA of the CDR3 is TGTGCCAGCAGCCCCGGGACAGAGAACTATGGCTACACCTTC. Combining the CDR3 with reference TRBV5-4 and TRBJ1-2 gives the whole variable domain ETGVTQSPTHLIKTRGQQVTLRCSSQSGHNTVSWYQQALGQGPQFIFQYYREEENGRGNFPPRFSGLQFPNYSSELNVNALELDDSALYLCASSPGTENYGYTFGSGTRLTVV.

The V call is TRBV11-2, the J call TRBJ1-1; D gene unclear. V shed 5 bases and J shed 3 bases, with 19 bases lying between them. This CDR3 contains 16 residues. CDR1 is SGHAT, CDR2 FQNNGV, per germline. The CDR3 DNA reads as TGTGCCAGCAGCCCTAGGTTGGGGTTGGAGGACACTGAAGCTTTCTTT. Translation: CASSPRLGLEDTEAFF.

The chain carries TRBV5-6 and TRBJ1-6, with unresolved D. CDR1 is SGHDT and CDR2 is YYEEEE in the germline V gene. The CDR3 has 13 amino acids. V was shortened by 4 bases and J by 9 bases, with 11 bases between the two germline ends. This chain's CDR3 is CASSPGVGSPLHF. The CDR3 DNA is TGTGCCAGCAGCCCCGGGGTGGGTTCACCCCTCCACTTT. Filled out from reference TRBV5-6 and TRBJ1-6, the complete variable domain reads DAGVTQSPTHLIKTRGQQVTLRCSPKSGHDTVSWYQQALGQGPQFIFQYYEEEERQRGNFPDRFSGHQFPNYSSELNVNALLLGDSALYLCASSPGVGSPLHFGNGTRLTVT.

This clone occurred a few times. The chain uses TRBV14 and TRBJ1-1; no reliable D call. The CDR3 sequence is 15 residues long. Per germline, CDR1 SGHDN and CDR2 FVKESK. The V end lost 4 bases, the J end lost 0 bases, and 12 bases lay between the germline ends. The CDR3 DNA reads TGTGCCAGCAGCCCCCGGACGGGGATGAACACTGAAGCTTTCTTT. Protein sequence: CASSPRTGMNTEAFF. The variable domain in full, with the rest retrieved from reference TRBV14 and TRBJ1-1, is EAGVTQFPSHSVIEKGQTVTLRCDPISGHDNLYWYRRVMGKEIKFLLHFVKESKQDESGMPNNRFLAERTGGTYSTLKVQPAELEDSGVYFCASSPRTGMNTEAFFGQGTRLTVV.

The J gene is TRBJ2-5, the V gene TRBV4-1; 8 nucleotides agree with TRBD1. CDR1 MGHRA and CDR2 YSYEKL come from the germline V gene. V shed 2 bases, J shed 1 base, and the junction held 9 bases outside the gene matches. The CDR3 runs 17 residues. Here the CDR3 reads CASSQSPRTGSQETQYF. The CDR3 region has the DNA TGCGCCAGCAGCCAATCTCCCCGGACAGGGTCCCAAGAGACCCAGTACTTC.

The V and J genes are TRBV5-4 and TRBJ2-7; TRBD2 aligns across 11 bases. The trim removed 4 bases at V and 2 bases at J, leaving 5 bases unmatched. CDR1 and CDR2 (germline): SGHNT, YYREEE (reference sequence). This CDR3 has 15 amino acids. CDR3 sequence (DNA): TGTGCCAGCAGCCAGACTAGCGGGATCCCCTACGAGCAGTACTTC. Amino acids: CASSQTSGIPYEQYF.

This clone was seen more than once but under ten times. This chain links TRBV5-1 with TRBJ2-1, with D unclear. The CDR3 sequence is 13 residues long. The V end lost 0 bases, the J end lost 5 bases, and 6 bases lay between the germline ends. Germline CDR1 SGHRS, CDR2 YFSETQ. CDR3: CASSLELNNEQFF. Written as DNA, the CDR3 is TGCGCCAGCAGCTTGGAACTAAACAATGAGCAGTTCTTC.

The V and J genes are TRBV6-6 and TRBJ1-1, with 10 bases matching TRBD1. This CDR3 contains 14 residues. Germline V gene lookup returns CDR1 MNHNY and CDR2 SVGAGI (reference sequence). V was pared by 4 bases and J by 8 bases, with 7 bases of the junction left unmatched. CDR3 protein: CASSSGTGVAEAFF. Written as DNA, the CDR3 is TGTGCCAGCAGTTCCGGGACAGGGGTGGCGGAAGCTTTCTTT.

The rearrangement uses TRBV6-5 and TRBJ2-7, with a possible D match to TRBD2 (6 bases). Germline CDR1 MNHEY, CDR2 SVGAGI. V shed 1 base and J shed 4 bases, with 11 bases lying between them. The CDR3 extends over 14 amino acids. The CDR3 nucleotides are TGTGCCAGCAGTTACTTGGCGGGGACTTACGAGCAGTACTTC. Translated, it gives CASSYLAGTYEQYF.

The chain employs TRBV30 and TRBJ1-3; TRBD1 is a possible D gene (6 bases). The CDR3 is 12 amino acids. With 5 bases removed from V and 4 bases from J, the gap between germline ends came to 9 bases. Germline CDR1 and CDR2: GTSNPN and SVGIG (reference sequence). The CDR3 DNA sequence: TGTGCCTGGGAGGGGGACGGAAACACCATATATTTT. Its translation: CAWEGDGNTIYF.

The rearrangement uses TRBV6-1 and TRBJ2-5; D remains unclear. The CDR3 loop spans 11 amino acids. CDR1 is MNHNS, CDR2 SASEGT, per germline. Trimming shortened V by 6 bases and J by 3 bases, and 5 bases separated the two germline ends. CDR3 DNA: TGTGCCAGCAGCAAAAAAGAGACCCAGTACTTC. This codes for CASSKKETQYF.

The V and J genes are TRBV4-1 and TRBJ1-2; 7 nucleotides agree with TRBD1. Trimming took 2 bases from V and 0 from J; bases not matched to a gene: 3. Germline CDR1 and CDR2: MGHRA and YSYEKL. This CDR3 is built from 15 residues. As DNA, the CDR3 is TGCGCCAGCAGCCAACCCGGGACAGCTAACTATGGCTACACCTTC. Protein: CASSQPGTANYGYTF.

The V call is TRBV7-9, the J call TRBJ1-1; 7 bases are a match to TRBD1. The ends lost 6 bases at V and 5 bases at J; junction bases unmatched: 9. In germline, CDR1 is SEHNR, CDR2 FQNEAQ (reference sequence). The CDR3 runs to 14 residues. CDR3 residues: CASSQTGSATEAFF. The CDR3 DNA is TGTGCCAGCAGTCAGACAGGGTCGGCAACTGAAGCTTTCTTT.

The gene calls are TRBV9 and TRBJ2-6, with 10 bases fitting TRBD2. Germline loops: CDR1 SGDLS, CDR2 YYNGEE. CDR3 length equals 18 residues. V was pared by 4 bases and J by 4 bases, with 11 bases of the junction left unmatched. The DNA of the CDR3 is TGTGCCAGCAGCCCCCGGGTTAGCGGGAGGTTGGGGGCCAACGTCCTGACTTTC. Its protein is CASSPRVSGRLGANVLTF.

The sample holds a few counts of this clone. This chain joins TRBV6-1 and TRBJ1-2; TRBD1 aligns across 7 bases. CDR1 is MNHNS, CDR2 SASEGT, per germline. The CDR3 length is 15 residues. V was clipped by 2 bases and J by 2 bases; unmatched bases: 5. The CDR3 protein is CASSEQTGPNYGYTF. CDR3 nucleotides: TGTGCCAGCAGTGAACAGACAGGGCCCAACTATGGCTACACCTTC.

V is TRBV6-5 and J is TRBJ2-7; 7 bases agree with TRBD2. There are 15 residues in the CDR3. The V gene end was trimmed by 1 base and the J gene end by 1 base; junction bases not matched to a gene: 4. Germline V gives CDR1 MNHEY, CDR2 SVGAGI. CDR3 in DNA: TGTGCCAGCAGTTACTATGCGGGAGCGTCCTACGAGCAGTACTTC. Its protein product is CASSYYAGASYEQYF.

This clone was detected only a few times. The chain is built from TRBV30 and TRBJ1-1; D uncertain. The CDR3 loop spans 11 amino acids. Trimming left V 1 base short and J 11 bases short, with 11 bases between. Germline CDR1 and CDR2: GTSNPN and SVGIG (reference sequence). CDR3: CAWSDTTPAFF. In nucleotides, the CDR3 is TGTGCCTGGAGTGACACGACACCGGCTTTCTTT.

CDR3 residues: CASSPGTVVANYGYTF. The CDR3 bases are TGTGCCAGCTCACCTGGGACAGTCGTAGCTAACTATGGCTACACCTTC. The chain employs TRBV18 and TRBJ1-2; 7 nucleotides align to TRBD1. J lost 0 bases, V lost 3 bases, and 7 bases had no gene match. The CDR3 is 16 amino acids. Germline CDR1 reads KGHSH; CDR2 reads LQKENI.

This chain uses TRBV6-5 with TRBJ2-3; 10 nucleotides line up with TRBD1. V lost 0 bases and J lost 4; bases outside the gene matches: 1. CDR3 size: 15 residues. CDR1 is MNHEY and CDR2 is SVGAGI in the germline V gene. CDR3 in amino acids: CASSYSTGGADTQYF. The CDR3 DNA reads as TGTGCCAGCAGTTACTCGACAGGGGGCGCAGATACGCAGTATTTT.

In this sample, this clone turned up once. The gene calls are TRBV5-1 and TRBJ2-5, with D perhaps matching TRBD2 (6 bases). In germline, CDR1 is SGHRS, CDR2 YFSETQ. With 4 bases removed from V and 3 bases from J, the gap between germline ends came to 10 bases. The CDR3 consists of 13 residues. The CDR3 region is CASSRRLEETQYF. The CDR3 DNA follows: TGCGCCAGCAGCAGAAGACTAGAAGAGACCCAGTACTTC. Variable domain in full (rest from reference TRBV5-1 and TRBJ2-5): KAGVTQTPRYLIKTRGQQVTLSCSPISGHRSVSWYQQTPGQGLQFLFEYFSETQRNKGNFPGRFSGRQFSNSRSEMNVSTLELGDSALYLCASSRRLEETQYFGPGTRLLVL.

In its sample, this clone was seen once. This rearrangement joins TRBV9 to TRBJ1-2; 7 nucleotides line up with TRBD1. The V and J ends lost 3 bases and 4 bases, in that order; junction bases with no gene match: 9. The CDR3 consists of 15 residues. Germline CDR1 is SGDLS and CDR2 is YYNGEE. The CDR3 DNA follows: TGTGCCAGCAGCGCGCCCGGACAGGCTAGCTATGGCTACACCTTC. Residues: CASSAPGQASYGYTF. The full variable domain, in which reference TRBV9 and TRBJ1-2 provide the parts outside the CDR3, is DSGVTQTPKHLITATGQRVTLRCSPRSGDLSVYWYQQSLDQGLQFLIQYYNGEERAKGNILERFSAQQFPDLHSELNLSSLELGDSALYFCASSAPGQASYGYTFGSGTRLTVV.